This is a list of T cell receptor beta chains from one sample in a study of neurological immune-mediated disorders. TCRdb itself ran the 5' RACE reads through MiXCR, one entry per CDR3 protein. The sample shows fewer than 40,000 distinct CDR3 sequences, about an eighth of them seen only once. Material for sequencing was CD4+ T cells from blood. The source of these receptors is a female donor with HTLV-1-associated myelopathy (HAM/TSP). The CDR3 runs from the conserved cysteine through the conserved F or W. A D gene is named only where the DNA matches it firmly. Only some rows state a clone size, as once, few, many or a class for expanded clones.

j_call: TRBJ2-7
clone_size: many
v_call: TRBV7-6
d_call: TRBD2
cdr3_aa: CASSQASGGPGEQYF
cdr3_nt: TGTGCCAGCAGTCAAGCTAGCGGGGGGCCGGGGGAGCAGTACTTC

j_call: TRBJ2-5
clone_size: many
v_call: TRBV7-2
d_call: -
cdr3_aa: CASSSQGRETQYF
cdr3_nt: TGTGCCAGCAGCTCTCAGGGGAGGGAGACCCAGTACTTC

j_call: TRBJ1-1
clone_size: many
v_call: TRBV7-3
d_call: -
cdr3_aa: CASSEGPNTEAFF
cdr3_nt: TGTGCCAGCAGCGAGGGCCCGAACACTGAAGCTTTCTTT

j_call: TRBJ2-4
clone_size: many
v_call: TRBV4-1
d_call: TRBD2
cdr3_aa: CASSRSGGLTSAKNIQYF
cdr3_nt: TGCGCCAGCAGCCGTAGCGGGGGATTAACCTCAGCCAAAAACATTCAGTACTTC

j_call: TRBJ2-4
clone_size: many
v_call: TRBV24-1
d_call: TRBD2
cdr3_aa: CATSVPGLAGPVAKNIQYF
cdr3_nt: TGTGCCACCAGTGTCCCGGGACTAGCGGGTCCCGTAGCCAAAAACATTCAGTACTTC

j_call: TRBJ2-5
clone_size: many
v_call: TRBV5-5
d_call: -
cdr3_aa: CASSRLGQQKTQYF
cdr3_nt: TGTGCCAGCAGTCGCTTAGGCCAGCAAAAGACCCAGTACTTC

j_call: TRBJ2-3
clone_size: many
v_call: TRBV7-2
d_call: TRBD2
cdr3_aa: CASSLDFGRGLAGGQKADTQYF
cdr3_nt: TGTGCCAGCAGCTTAGATTTTGGTCGGGGACTAGCGGGGGGCCAAAAAGCAGATACGCAGTATTTT

j_call: TRBJ2-1
clone_size: many
v_call: TRBV11-1
d_call: -
cdr3_aa: CASSTSEGYNEQFF
cdr3_nt: TGTGCCAGCAGCACATCGGAGGGGTACAATGAGCAGTTCTTC

j_call: TRBJ2-7
clone_size: many
v_call: TRBV6-6
d_call: -
cdr3_aa: CASSYGSPGGTYEQYF
cdr3_nt: TGTGCCAGCAGTTACGGATCCCCCGGGGGAACCTACGAGCAGTACTTC

j_call: TRBJ2-7
clone_size: -
v_call: TRBV6-5
d_call: TRBD2
cdr3_aa: CASSYQGGLNEQYF
cdr3_nt: TGTGCCAGCAGTTACCAGGGAGGGCTAAACGAGCAGTACTTC

j_call: TRBJ2-3
clone_size: many
v_call: TRBV2
d_call: TRBD2
cdr3_aa: CASSGGSGSSTDTQYF
cdr3_nt: TGTGCCAGCAGTGGAGGTAGCGGGAGTTCGACAGATACGCAGTATTTT

j_call: TRBJ1-1
clone_size: many
v_call: TRBV28
d_call: -
cdr3_aa: CASSLVGPGNTEAFF
cdr3_nt: TGTGCCAGCAGTTTAGTGGGGCCGGGGAACACTGAAGCTTTCTTT

j_call: TRBJ1-1
clone_size: many
v_call: TRBV7-9
d_call: -
cdr3_aa: CASSPRLNTNTEAFF
cdr3_nt: TGTGCCAGCAGCCCACGGTTAAACACCAACACTGAAGCTTTCTTT

j_call: TRBJ2-3
clone_size: many
v_call: TRBV7-3
d_call: TRBD2
cdr3_aa: CASSPGLAAIDTQYF
cdr3_nt: TGTGCCAGCAGCCCTGGACTAGCCGCAATTGATACGCAGTATTTT